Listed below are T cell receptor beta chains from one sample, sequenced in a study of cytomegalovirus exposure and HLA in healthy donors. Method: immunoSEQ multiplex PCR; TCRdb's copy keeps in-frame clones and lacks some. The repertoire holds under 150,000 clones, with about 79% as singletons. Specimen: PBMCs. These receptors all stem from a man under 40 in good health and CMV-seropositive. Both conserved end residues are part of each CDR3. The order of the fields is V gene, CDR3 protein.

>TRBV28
CASSFWGGAPGQETQYF
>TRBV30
CAWSTGEGPGDEQYF
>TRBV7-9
CSSSPKGEAQPQHF
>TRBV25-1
CASTLAGDYEQYF
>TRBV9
CASSAHSVQGRPQHF
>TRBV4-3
CASSQDLAGASDTQYF
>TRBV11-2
CASSPIGQGQNTGELFF
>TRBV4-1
CASSQEVRAGGLATQYF
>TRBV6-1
CASRRTVGRVEQFF
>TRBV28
CASSLRTGNLEQYF
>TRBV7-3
CASSDRSNTEAFF
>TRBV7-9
CASSLPTGGNYGYTF
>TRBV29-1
CSVAGTGVSYEQYF
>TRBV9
CASSVEGVTDTQYF
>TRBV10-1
CASSEFKEAYEQYF
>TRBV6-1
CASSGSGLTIGRPQHF
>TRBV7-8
CASSLHQETQYF
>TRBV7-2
CASSDTKDRALNEQFF
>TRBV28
CASSFRERWREQYF
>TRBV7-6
CASSLVGLRGTDTQYF
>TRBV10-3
CASSPEQENSPLHF
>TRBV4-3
CASSQDSGTSGYTF
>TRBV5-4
CASSFSGTGEIYEQYF
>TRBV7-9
CSSSSRYNPGLRNTIYF
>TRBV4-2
CASDGNGRHEQYF
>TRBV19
CASSIGLAGGNEQYF
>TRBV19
CASSISRVNTEAFF
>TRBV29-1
CSVGWPNQPQHF
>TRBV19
CASSPRTGTYEQYF
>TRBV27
CASSFQLVATDTQYF
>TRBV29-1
CSDRTGDDTEAFF
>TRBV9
CASSPGGLASISYNEQFF
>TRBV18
CASSADRVSGNTIYF
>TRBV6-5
CASSYSGGGTEAFF
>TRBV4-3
CASSQVGGGTVYGYTF
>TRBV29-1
CSVELAGGNTDTQYF
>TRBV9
CASSAPGSANQPQHF
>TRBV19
CASSNRATYNEQFF
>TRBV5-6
CASKKQGGYTEAFF
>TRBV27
CASSPQRGGKAFF
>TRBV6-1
CASSETASSYNEQFF
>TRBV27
CASSLGWTGTYEQYF
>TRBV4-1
CASSQGTSGGYEQYF
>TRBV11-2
CASSPFPNEQFF
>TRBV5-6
CASTPAQGWINEQFF
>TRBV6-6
CASLGSGANVLTF
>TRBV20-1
CSARNGEQYF
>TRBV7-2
CASSSSLAPGENEQFF
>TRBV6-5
CASSYSRGTADTQYF
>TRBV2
CASSELLSVDTQYF
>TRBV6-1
CASTKGLLEETQYF
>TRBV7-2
CASSYGQGSNQPQHF
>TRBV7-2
CASSLVGTGEANYGYTF
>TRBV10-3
CAISGTGGNNNEQFF